This TCR beta chain was sequenced in a study of blood T cell repertoires in COVID-19 (dated by TCRdb to the early 2020s). For the study in its entirety: The collaborator samples originated in the United States, Italy and Spain and spanned the acute and convalescent phases of COVID-19. Where available, HLA class I and class II types were taken from metadata supplied by the sample provider and were not determined by assay-based typing. The samples were drawn from two sources: the first 160 participants of the ongoing ImmuneRACE study, and 1,000 to 1,500 subjects contributed by 6 global collaborators. The repertoires were released in a freely available public database intended as a resource for research on the immune response to SARS-CoV-2. The prospective study material was composed of cDNA or gDNA derived from T cells, B-cell-depleted T cells, or PBMCs. The dataset comprised deeply sampled blood TCRbeta repertoires from subjects exposed to, actively infected with, or recovered from COVID-19. Sample metadata almost always included a de-identified subject ID, COVID-19 status, age in years and sex.

Whole blood was collected in K2EDTA tubes by collaborating institutions according to the institutions' own protocols. Collaborator samples were shipped for TCRbeta analysis as frozen whole blood, isolated PBMCs, or DNA extracted from either sample type. What the work shows at the level of the full study, not this receptor alone: The amount of clinical and demographic metadata varied by source and participant and was provided uncurated.

Trimming takes 3 bases from V and 0 bases from J, and the germline ends sit 9 bases apart. CDR1 and CDR2, per the germline V gene, are SGHRS and YFSETQ. The CDR3 sequence holds 15 residues, the cysteine and phenylalanine included. Only the CDR3 portion is preserved as DNA: 45 bases, with reading frame beginning at the first base. TCRbeta CDR3 regions were amplified from genomic DNA using the immunoSEQ Assay, a bias-controlled multiplex PCR. The paper's processing steps were these. The number of nucleated cells in each sample was estimated by amplification of reference gene primers within the assay. To quantify the absolute abundance of each unique TCRbeta CDR3 rearrangement, sequence reads were collapsed and filtered. Productive Simpson clonality was computed per sample as the square root of Simpson's diversity index over productive rearrangements. TCRdb holds this immuneACCESS table with in-frame rearrangements only. Some clones are missing; in checked studies, unresolved V genes explain under half, and the rest has no known cause. From that table come the V and J calls and clone size; the DNA was used to work out D and trimming. For this sample there are tens of thousands of clones; around 89% appear just once. Together, the top ten hold roughly 13% of the sample.

Remarks on this clone: Its antigen is unknown. Base qualities are not at hand, and no much larger clone is one base apart.

The sequence joins TRBV5-1 to TRBJ1-4, with a tentative D gene TRBD1 over 5 matching bases. The sample comprised peripheral blood. The TCR originated in a man between 65 and 79 years old with active or convalescent COVID-19. The CDR3 reads as follows: CASSWQGPTNEKLFF. DNA sequence: TGCGCCAGCAGCTGGCAGGGTCCAACTAATGAAAAACTGTTTTTT.